One sample yielded the 21 T cell receptor beta chains listed below, sequenced in a study of cytomegalovirus exposure and HLA in healthy donors. Primers for the PCR totalled 60 Vbeta and 13 Jbeta. This table comes from immunoSEQ multiplex PCR, and its TCRdb copy is limited to in-frame clones, with some not included. The sample records about 150,000 clones, roughly 9.8% being singletons. The sequenced material came from PBMCs. All receptors derive from a man over 45 in good health and CMV-seronegative.

This clone has a handful of counts. The chain has TRBV30 and TRBJ1-3, with no clear D. This CDR3 is built from 14 residues. V lost 1 base and J lost 0, with 7 bases in between. Per germline, CDR1 GTSNPN and CDR2 SVGIG (reference sequence). DNA of the CDR3: TGTGCCTGGAGTGGGAGCCCCTCTGGAAACACCATATATTTT. Encoded protein: CAWSGSPSGNTIYF.

This sequence joins TRBV18 and TRBJ1-1; D is unclear. V was cut by 6 bases and J by 0 bases, with 14 bases left in between. Per germline, CDR1 KGHSH and CDR2 LQKENI. The CDR3 has 15 residues. CDR3 bases: TGTGCCAGCTCCCCGACACAAATAATGAACACTGAAGCTTTCTTT. It codes for CASSPTQIMNTEAFF.

The rearrangement joins TRBV2 to TRBJ1-1; TRBD1 is a possible D gene (5 bases). The CDR3 extends over 12 amino acids. Germline V gene sequence: CDR1 SNHLY, CDR2 FYNNEI. V was shortened by 8 bases and J by 0 bases, with 7 bases between the two germline ends. The DNA of the CDR3 is TGTGCCAGCTTCAGGGTGAACACTGAAGCTTTCTTT. Translating it yields CASFRVNTEAFF.

The CDR3 DNA sequence: TGTGCCAGTAGTACGTGGGGGGTAAGTGATCAGCCCCAGCATTTT. Its translation: CASSTWGVSDQPQHF. This chain joins TRBV19 and TRBJ1-5; the D gene is possibly TRBD1 (5 bases). Per the germline V gene, CDR1 is LNHDA and CDR2 is SQIVND (reference sequence). Trimming took off 4 bases at V and 5 bases at J, with 15 bases between the two ends. The CDR3 consists of 15 residues.

This clone has a handful of counts. The chain combines TRBV7-2 with TRBJ1-1; no definite D call. V was cut by 5 bases and J by 8 bases, with 15 bases left in between. Germline CDR1 reads SGHTA; CDR2 reads FQGNSA. The CDR3 sequence is 13 residues long. The CDR3 sequence is CASSLGSWEEAFF. DNA for the CDR3: TGTGCCAGCAGCCTGGGGTCGTGGGAGGAAGCTTTCTTT.

This chain uses TRBV7-2 with TRBJ2-1; possible D gene TRBD1, 5 bases. Trimming removed 1 base from V and 2 bases from J, with 9 bases in between. From germline, CDR1 is SGHTA and CDR2 FQGNSA. The CDR3 is made up of 15 amino acids. CDR3 in amino acids: CASSLEGAAYNEQFF. In DNA, the CDR3 is TGTGCCAGCAGCTTAGAAGGGGCCGCCTACAATGAGCAGTTCTTC. Full variable domain (missing parts from reference TRBV7-2 and TRBJ2-1): GAGVSQSPSNKVTEKGKDVELRCDPISGHTALYWYRQSLGQGLEFLIYFQGNSAPDKSGLPSDRFSAERTGGSVSTLTIQRTQQEDSAVYLCASSLEGAAYNEQFFGPGTRLTVL.

V gene TRBV10-3 combines with J gene TRBJ2-2, with D possibly matching TRBD1 (6 bases). The V gene lost 4 bases and the J gene lost 0 bases, with 15 bases spanning the gap. The CDR3 loop spans 17 amino acids. Germline V gene lookup returns CDR1 ENHRY and CDR2 SYGVKD. CDR3 protein: CAISAFKDSANTGELFF. Here the CDR3 DNA reads TGTGCCATCAGTGCGTTTAAGGACAGCGCGAACACCGGGGAGCTGTTTTTT.

This sequence joins TRBV4-1 and TRBJ2-5; 11 positions agree with TRBD2. CDR3 length equals 15 residues. CDR1 is MGHRA and CDR2 is YSYEKL in the germline V gene. The ends lost 4 bases at V and 4 bases at J; junction bases unmatched: 5. CDR3 nucleotide sequence: TGCGCCAGCAGCCTTCTAGCGGGGGGAACAGAGACCCAGTACTTC. Its protein is CASSLLAGGTETQYF.

The chain uses TRBV30 and TRBJ2-5; TRBD2 might be the D (5 bases). The J call may be wrong; the DNA end is better matched by TRBJ2-7. This CDR3 has 15 residues. Germline values: CDR1 GTSNPN, CDR2 SVGIG (reference sequence). The CDR3 DNA follows: TGTGCCTGGAGTGTAGAGGGCACCAACTCCTACGAGCAGTACTTC. Translated, it gives CAWSVEGTNSYEQYF.

The gene calls are TRBV14 and TRBJ1-1; D gene uncertain. V dropped 4 bases and J dropped 1 base, with 16 bases sitting between them. Germline lookup yields CDR1 SGHDN and CDR2 FVKESK. The CDR3 spans 16 residues. This CDR3 is CASSRTAVSGNTEAFF. CDR3 DNA sequence: TGTGCCAGCAGCCGCACCGCGGTCTCGGGGAACACTGAAGCTTTCTTT. Together with reference TRBV14 and TRBJ1-1, the CDR3 gives the full variable domain: EAGVTQFPSHSVIEKGQTVTLRCDPISGHDNLYWYRRVMGKEIKFLLHFVKESKQDESGMPNNRFLAERTGGTYSTLKVQPAELEDSGVYFCASSRTAVSGNTEAFFGQGTRLTVV.

The genes are TRBV29-1 and TRBJ1-1, with 7 bases aligning to TRBD1. Trimming cost V 7 bases and J 0 bases; bases outside gene matches: 5. The CDR3 runs to 13 residues. The germline gives CDR1 SQVTM, CDR2 ANQGSEA. The CDR3 nucleotides are TGCAGCGAACAGGGGTTTGTGAACACTGAAGCTTTCTTT. It codes for CSEQGFVNTEAFF.

The rearrangement links TRBV5-1 to TRBJ2-1, with D perhaps TRBD2 (6 bases). The V end was cut by 2 bases, the J end by 0 bases, with 9 bases between. The germline V gene encodes CDR1 SGHRS and CDR2 YFSETQ. The CDR3 covers 15 residues. The CDR3 reads CASSLSEGSYNEQFF. The CDR3 nucleotides are TGCGCCAGCAGCTTATCGGAGGGCTCCTACAATGAGCAGTTCTTC.

The CDR3 region has the DNA TGCGCCAGCAGTGAGTCGGTGGGGAGTGGAAACACCATATATTTT. Translated: CASSESVGSGNTIYF. This chain connects TRBV10-2 to TRBJ1-3; D gene unclear. V lost 0 bases and J 3 bases, leaving 9 bases between the germline ends. Germline-derived CDR1 and CDR2 are WSHSY and SAAADI. CDR3 length equals 15 residues.

This clone turned up a few times. Other nucleotide sequences in the sample specify the same CDR3. CDR3 loop: CASSAQGRGTEAFF. The CDR3 region has the DNA TGTGCCAGCAGCGCCCAGGGGAGAGGCACTGAAGCTTTCTTT. The V gene is TRBV9, the J gene TRBJ1-1; D might be TRBD1 (6 bases). The germline gives CDR1 SGDLS, CDR2 YYNGEE. This CDR3 is built from 14 residues. V was clipped by 3 bases and J by 4 bases, with 13 bases between them.

This clone has a handful of counts. The chain combines TRBV7-3 with TRBJ2-1; 11 bases are a match to TRBD2. CDR1 is SGHTA and CDR2 is FQGTGA in the germline V gene. Trimming cost V 5 bases and J 2 bases; bases outside gene matches: 8. The CDR3 is made up of 17 amino acids. CDR3 coding DNA: TGTGCCAGCAGCCTACGAGGGACTAGCGGACCCTACAATGAGCAGTTCTTC. The encoded protein is CASSLRGTSGPYNEQFF. The entire variable domain, with the rest obtained from reference TRBV7-3 and TRBJ2-1, is as follows: GAGVSQTPSNKVTEKGKYVELRCDPISGHTALYWYRQSLGQGPEFLIYFQGTGAADDSGLPNDRFFAVRPEGSVSTLKIQRTERGDSAVYLCASSLRGTSGPYNEQFFGPGTRLTVL.

This clone appeared a few times. This chain connects TRBV27 to TRBJ2-1; tentative D call: TRBD2 (6 bases). The CDR3 extends over 11 amino acids. CDR1 is MNHEY, CDR2 SMNVEV, per germline (reference sequence). Trimming stripped 8 bases from V and 7 bases from J, with 9 bases between. CDR3: CASAGTNEQFF. The CDR3 nucleotides are TGTGCCAGCGCCGGGACTAATGAGCAGTTCTTC.

The chain carries TRBV7-8 and TRBJ2-1; 8 nucleotides line up with TRBD1. This CDR3 comprises 19 residues. The J segment lost 4 bases and the V segment lost 5 bases, leaving 19 bases of the junction unmatched. The germline CDR1 and CDR2 sequences are SGHVS and FQNEAQ. CDR3 bases: TGTGCCAGCAGCCATCCGGGACAGGCCCGGGACCGGATTTACAATGAGCAGTTCTTC. This codes for CASSHPGQARDRIYNEQFF.

The chain links TRBV27 to TRBJ1-1; D possibly corresponds to TRBD1 (6 bases). The CDR3 length is 13 residues. Between the trimmed V and J ends, which lost 8 bases and 4 bases, there was a span of 14 bases. Germline CDR1 MNHEY, CDR2 SMNVEV (reference sequence). Here the CDR3 DNA reads TGTGCCAGCTCCGGCGGGGGGGCCACTGAAGCTTTCTTT. This codes for CASSGGGATEAFF.

V gene TRBV7-2 combines with J gene TRBJ2-3; tentatively, D is TRBD2 (5 bases). V was pared by 6 bases and J by 1 base, with 8 bases between. The CDR3 loop spans 13 amino acids. CDR1 and CDR2 from the germline V gene are SGHTA and FQGNSA. Here the CDR3 DNA reads TGTGCCAGCAGTCTTAGCGGCACAGATACGCAGTATTTT. Amino acids: CASSLSGTDTQYF.

This clone came up a few times. In nucleotides, the CDR3 is TGTGCCACCAGCAAACCCACAGGGGTGGCCTACGAGCAGTACTTC. It codes for CATSKPTGVAYEQYF. V and J are TRBV15 and TRBJ2-7; 7 bases agree with TRBD1. The CDR3 loop spans 15 amino acids. Losses at the gene ends were 4 bases for V and 2 bases for J; bases not matched to a gene: 8. Germline CDR1 reads LNHNV; CDR2 reads YYDKDF (reference sequence).

The chain uses TRBV2 and TRBJ1-6; possibly TRBD1 for D (5 bases). Germline V gene data show CDR1 as SNHLY and CDR2 as FYNNEI. There are 13 residues in the CDR3. Trimming took off 8 bases at V and 10 bases at J, with 15 bases between the two ends. In nucleotides, the CDR3 is TGTGCCAGCCGGGAGACTGGGGGGTCACCCCTCCACTTT. It translates to CASRETGGSPLHF.